These T cell receptor beta chains were read from a single sample in a study of breast tumors, draining lymph nodes, adjacent tissues. TCRdb re-analysed the multiplex PCR reads in MiXCR, keeping a single row per CDR3 protein. The top ten hold roughly a fifth of the sample, which has approximately 60,000 distinct CDR3 sequences, around three fifths seen once. The sequenced material came from breast tumor tissue. Source of these receptors: a female donor with breast cancer. Some clones in this sample may be carry-over from other donors' samples. The CDR3 runs from the conserved cysteine through the conserved F or W. D genes are given only for firm matches. Only some rows state a clone size, as once, few, many or a class for expanded clones.

d_call: TRBD2
j_call: TRBJ2-1
clone_size: -
v_call: TRBV29-1
cdr3_nt: TGCAGCGTACCGACTAGCGGAAGAAGCTCCTACAATGAGCAGTTCTTC
cdr3_aa: CSVPTSGRSSYNEQFF

d_call: -
j_call: TRBJ2-1
clone_size: -
v_call: TRBV7-2
cdr3_nt: TGTGCCAGCAGCGTTGAACGGGGGGCAAACCCGTCCTCCTACAATGAGCAGTTCTTC
cdr3_aa: CASSVERGANPSSYNEQFF

d_call: -
j_call: TRBJ1-2
clone_size: -
v_call: TRBV20-1
cdr3_nt: TGCAGTGCCCCCCACGGGGAGGATGGCTACACCTTC
cdr3_aa: CSAPHGEDGYTF

d_call: -
j_call: TRBJ1-2
clone_size: -
v_call: TRBV24-1
cdr3_nt: TGTGCCACCAGTGATCACGGGACTAACTATGGCTACACCTTC
cdr3_aa: CATSDHGTNYGYTF

d_call: -
j_call: TRBJ2-6
clone_size: -
v_call: TRBV18
cdr3_nt: TGTGCCAGCTCACCATTATCCGGGGCCAACGTCCTGACTTTC
cdr3_aa: CASSPLSGANVLTF

d_call: TRBD1
j_call: TRBJ1-6
clone_size: -
v_call: TRBV7-9
cdr3_nt: TGTGCCAGCAGCTGGCCCCGGGACAGAGATAATTCACCCCTCCACTTT
cdr3_aa: CASSWPRDRDNSPLHF

d_call: -
j_call: TRBJ2-1
clone_size: -
v_call: TRBV9
cdr3_nt: TGTGCCAGCAGCGTAGGAGGGGGAGCACCGGCCAATGAGCAGTTCTTC
cdr3_aa: CASSVGGGAPANEQFF

d_call: -
j_call: TRBJ2-3
clone_size: many
v_call: TRBV2
cdr3_nt: TGTGCCAGCAGTGGATCCGACACAGATACGCAGTATTTT
cdr3_aa: CASSGSDTDTQYF

d_call: -
j_call: TRBJ2-2
clone_size: -
v_call: TRBV6-6
cdr3_nt: TGTGCCAGCAGTACAGGGTTACGGAGCACCGGGGAGCTGTTTTTT
cdr3_aa: CASSTGLRSTGELFF

d_call: TRBD1
j_call: TRBJ1-5
clone_size: few
v_call: TRBV6-5
cdr3_nt: TGTGCCAGCAGTTACTCGCTTCCCGGGACAGGGGGGCAGCCCCAGCATTTT
cdr3_aa: CASSYSLPGTGGQPQHF

d_call: TRBD1
j_call: TRBJ1-5
clone_size: once
v_call: TRBV3-1
cdr3_nt: TGTGCCAGCAGCCAACTGTCGGGACAGGGTAATCAGCCCCAGCATTTT
cdr3_aa: CASSQLSGQGNQPQHF

d_call: -
j_call: TRBJ1-4
clone_size: -
v_call: TRBV29-1
cdr3_nt: TGCAGCGTTGAAGGGGGATGGCGAGGTGAAAAACTGTTTTTT
cdr3_aa: CSVEGGWRGEKLFF

d_call: -
j_call: TRBJ1-2
clone_size: many
v_call: TRBV9
cdr3_nt: TGTGCCAGCAGAAAGACCACGGGCCCAGGAAATTATGGCTACACCTTC
cdr3_aa: CASRKTTGPGNYGYTF

d_call: -
j_call: TRBJ2-1
clone_size: many
v_call: TRBV11-2
cdr3_nt: TGTGCCAGCAGCTTTAATTCCCGGGAACACAATGAGCAGTTCTTC
cdr3_aa: CASSFNSREHNEQFF

d_call: TRBD2
j_call: TRBJ2-7
clone_size: few
v_call: TRBV4-2
cdr3_nt: TGTGCCAGCAGCCAAGAGCCGGGACTAGCGGGATACGAGCAGTACTTC
cdr3_aa: CASSQEPGLAGYEQYF

d_call: -
j_call: TRBJ2-3
clone_size: -
v_call: TRBV7-9
cdr3_nt: TGTGCCAGCAGCTTAGAGGGACGACCTACGCAGTATTTT
cdr3_aa: CASSLEGRPTQYF

d_call: -
j_call: TRBJ2-3
clone_size: -
v_call: TRBV19
cdr3_nt: TGTGCCACCCGACAGGGGAGGGCAGATACGCAGTATTTT
cdr3_aa: CATRQGRADTQYF

d_call: -
j_call: TRBJ1-5
clone_size: many
v_call: TRBV4-2
cdr3_nt: TGTGCCAGCAGCCAAGAAAATACCTATCAGCCCCAGCATTTT
cdr3_aa: CASSQENTYQPQHF

d_call: -
j_call: TRBJ1-2
clone_size: many
v_call: TRBV5-5
cdr3_nt: TGTGCCAGCAACTTAGCCCCCCGGGGAGGGTCTAACTATGGCTACACCTTC
cdr3_aa: CASNLAPRGGSNYGYTF

d_call: TRBD2
j_call: TRBJ2-1
clone_size: -
v_call: TRBV7-9
cdr3_nt: TGTGCCAGCAGCTTTAGGGAGCGGGGGCAGCAGTTCTTC
cdr3_aa: CASSFRERGQQFF

d_call: -
j_call: TRBJ2-7
clone_size: many
v_call: TRBV3-1
cdr3_nt: TGTGCCAGCAGCACTGGACCGCGCTACGAGCAGTACTTC
cdr3_aa: CASSTGPRYEQYF

d_call: TRBD1
j_call: TRBJ1-2
clone_size: few
v_call: TRBV9
cdr3_nt: TGTGCCAGCAGCACACAGCTCCCAGGGGGCGCGGGCGGCTACACCTTC
cdr3_aa: CASSTQLPGGAGGYTF

d_call: TRBD1
j_call: TRBJ1-3
clone_size: many
v_call: TRBV2
cdr3_nt: TGTGCCAGCAGCCCCGGACAGGGGCGTGGAAACACCATATATTTT
cdr3_aa: CASSPGQGRGNTIYF

d_call: -
j_call: TRBJ1-5
clone_size: -
v_call: TRBV20-1
cdr3_nt: TGCAGTGCTAGAGATACGCTAGCGGGAGGGCAGCCCCAGCATTTT
cdr3_aa: CSARDTLAGGQPQHF

d_call: -
j_call: TRBJ2-3
clone_size: few
v_call: TRBV20-1
cdr3_nt: TGCAGTGCTAGAGAGTCTTTAAATACGCAGTATTTT
cdr3_aa: CSARESLNTQYF

d_call: -
j_call: TRBJ1-2
clone_size: -
v_call: TRBV10-3
cdr3_nt: TGTGCCATCAGTGAGTCTGGAGGGATCTATGGCTACACCTTC
cdr3_aa: CAISESGGIYGYTF

d_call: TRBD1
j_call: TRBJ1-4
clone_size: -
v_call: TRBV28
cdr3_nt: TGTGCCAGCAAATTTGGAGGGGGCGGGAGAAAACTGTTTTTT
cdr3_aa: CASKFGGGGRKLFF

d_call: TRBD1
j_call: TRBJ2-7
clone_size: -
v_call: TRBV15
cdr3_nt: TGTGCCACCAGCAGAGATCCGGGACAGGGGGGCGGGTCCGAGCAGTACTTC
cdr3_aa: CATSRDPGQGGGSEQYF

d_call: TRBD2
j_call: TRBJ2-3
clone_size: -
v_call: TRBV20-1
cdr3_nt: TGCAGTGCTCGACGGGGACTAGCGGGATGGGGGAACACAGATACGCAGTATTTT
cdr3_aa: CSARRGLAGWGNTDTQYF

d_call: TRBD2
j_call: TRBJ2-1
clone_size: -
v_call: TRBV7-9
cdr3_nt: TGTGCCAGCAGCTTCACCTCTAGCGGGAGCGATGAGCAGTTCTTC
cdr3_aa: CASSFTSSGSDEQFF

d_call: -
j_call: TRBJ1-1
clone_size: many
v_call: TRBV4-1
cdr3_nt: TGCGCCAGCACCCAAGGAGCCACGCTAAATATCATGAACACTGAAGCTTTCTTT
cdr3_aa: CASTQGATLNIMNTEAFF

d_call: TRBD2
j_call: TRBJ2-4
clone_size: many
v_call: TRBV7-8
cdr3_nt: TGTGCCAGCAGCTCCTCCCCTAGCGGGGGGGTGGGGGCCAAAAACATTCAGTACTTC
cdr3_aa: CASSSSPSGGVGAKNIQYF

d_call: -
j_call: TRBJ2-5
clone_size: many
v_call: TRBV6-5
cdr3_nt: TGTGCCAGCAGCCGACAAGAGACCCAGTACTTC
cdr3_aa: CASSRQETQYF

d_call: -
j_call: TRBJ1-4
clone_size: many
v_call: TRBV27
cdr3_nt: TGTGCCAGCAGTTTAACCGGGTTAGGAACTAATGAAAAACTGTTTTTT
cdr3_aa: CASSLTGLGTNEKLFF

d_call: TRBD1
j_call: TRBJ2-7
clone_size: -
v_call: TRBV7-9
cdr3_nt: TGTGCCAGCAGTCGATCCACAGGGGCCCCCTACGAGCAGTACTTC
cdr3_aa: CASSRSTGAPYEQYF

d_call: TRBD2
j_call: TRBJ2-1
clone_size: many
v_call: TRBV11-2
cdr3_nt: TGTGCCAGCAGCTTTAGCGGGATCGAGGGGGGTAAGAATGAGCAGTTCTTC
cdr3_aa: CASSFSGIEGGKNEQFF

d_call: TRBD2
j_call: TRBJ2-2
clone_size: many
v_call: TRBV4-1
cdr3_nt: TGCGCCAGCAGCCTTCAGCGGGGCAGCACCGGGGAGCTGTTTTTT
cdr3_aa: CASSLQRGSTGELFF

d_call: -
j_call: TRBJ2-2
clone_size: -
v_call: TRBV20-1
cdr3_nt: TGCAGTGCCGCAGGGGTAGGGCCGGGGGAGCTGTTTTTT
cdr3_aa: CSAAGVGPGELFF

d_call: -
j_call: TRBJ1-5
clone_size: many
v_call: TRBV19
cdr3_nt: TGTGCCAGTAGAGGAGGGTTTCAGCCCCAGCATTTT
cdr3_aa: CASRGGFQPQHF

d_call: TRBD1
j_call: TRBJ1-2
clone_size: -
v_call: TRBV7-3
cdr3_nt: TGTGCCAGCAGCTTACATGAGGGGGCATATGGCTACACCTTC
cdr3_aa: CASSLHEGAYGYTF